The entry that follows covers one T cell receptor (beta chain) sequence. The target antigen is unknown. CD4+ T cells that had been cultured provided DNA sequenced with the Oncomine TCR Beta short-read assay. The authors extracted genomic DNA from cultured CD4+ T cells. One entry per CDR3 protein results from TCRdb running MiXCR on the PCR reads. The repertoire consists of about 13,000 distinct CDR3 sequences, with around 40% occurring once and the leading ten covering less than 9.5%. This specimen belongs to a study of vaccination and CD4 T cells after COVID-19. Whole-study context: Six males and four females constituted the convalescent cohort, two of whom were Hispanic. Stimuli were overlapping spike peptide pools of SARS-CoV-2 and three common cold coronaviruses (HCoV-NL63, HCoV-OC43, HCoV-229E). Control cultures were supplied with a CEFX pool, an HIV-1 Nef pool, or no peptide at all.

Stated treatment: roughly ten-day PBMC culture with coronavirus spike peptide pools or control peptides (ViraFEST assay). Germline CDR1 is SGHVS and CDR2 is FNYEAQ. Trimming stripped 5 bases from V and 5 bases from J, with 18 bases between. This CDR3 has 15 residues. The receptor was isolated from a human donor who had recovered from COVID-19. This chain uses TRBV7-6 with TRBJ1-2; tentatively, D is TRBD1 (5 bases). The source was CD4+ T cells from blood, cultured in vitro, collected after SARS-CoV-2 vaccination. The CDR3 sequence: CASSPAPDGGYGYTF. The CDR3 DNA reads TGTGCCAGCAGCCCCGCCCCGGACGGGGGATATGGCTACACCTTC.